These T cell receptor beta chains were read from a single sample in a study of blood T cell repertoires in COVID-19. Using immunoSEQ multiplex PCR, the repertoire was profiled, and TCRdb retains in-frame clones only, with some absent. The sample carries approximately 200,000 clones, over 80% recorded once. Material: PBMCs or T cells enriched from blood (not recorded which). The receptors here all came from a man aged 18 to 30 with acute COVID-19. The CDR3 runs from the conserved cysteine through the conserved F or W. A D gene is named only where the DNA matches it firmly. Part of the rows lack a size; the others show once, few, many or a class for expanded clones.

V gene: TRBV27; clone size: .; J gene: TRBJ2-2; D gene: .; CDR3 protein: CASGRGTGELFF; CDR3 DNA: TGTGCCAGCGGAAGGGGAACCGGGGAGCTGTTTTTT
V gene: TRBV4-1; clone size: .; J gene: TRBJ2-7; D gene: TRBD2; CDR3 protein: CASSQRGEGQVSYEQYF; CDR3 DNA: TGCGCCAGCAGCCAAAGAGGGGAGGGGCAGGTGTCCTACGAGCAGTACTTC
V gene: TRBV30; clone size: .; J gene: TRBJ2-7; D gene: TRBD1; CDR3 protein: CASSRQGAWEQYF; CDR3 DNA: TGTGCCTCCTCGAGACAGGGGGCGTGGGAGCAGTACTTC
V gene: TRBV7-9; clone size: .; J gene: TRBJ1-4; D gene: TRBD1; CDR3 protein: CASSFDRGGEKLFF; CDR3 DNA: TGTGCCAGCAGCTTCGACAGGGGAGGAGAAAAACTGTTTTTT
V gene: TRBV19; clone size: few; J gene: TRBJ2-1; D gene: TRBD2; CDR3 protein: CASSIGNRDAGTRGNEQFF; CDR3 DNA: TGTGCCAGTAGTATAGGGAACAGGGATGCCGGGACTAGGGGCAATGAGCAGTTCTTC
V gene: TRBV29-1; clone size: .; J gene: TRBJ2-1; D gene: TRBD2; CDR3 protein: CSVYSGTSVYEQFF; CDR3 DNA: TGCAGCGTCTACTCCGGGACTAGCGTTTATGAGCAGTTCTTC
V gene: TRBV11-3; clone size: .; J gene: TRBJ2-5; D gene: TRBD2; CDR3 protein: CASSLGTSGREETQYF; CDR3 DNA: TGTGCCAGCAGCCTCGGGACTAGCGGGAGAGAAGAGACCCAGTACTTC
V gene: TRBV6-5; clone size: .; J gene: TRBJ2-1; D gene: TRBD2; CDR3 protein: CASRSTSGNYNEQFF; CDR3 DNA: TGTGCCAGCAGATCGACTAGCGGGAACTACAATGAGCAGTTCTTC
V gene: TRBV28; clone size: .; J gene: TRBJ1-4; D gene: .; CDR3 protein: CASSAAHRELFF; CDR3 DNA: TGTGCCAGCAGTGCAGCTCACAGGGAACTGTTTTTT
V gene: TRBV6-5; clone size: .; J gene: TRBJ1-5; D gene: .; CDR3 protein: CASSYRTVYSNQPQHF; CDR3 DNA: TGTGCCAGCAGTTACAGGACAGTCTATAGCAATCAGCCCCAGCATTTT